The 10 T cell receptor beta chains presented below share a single source sample, sequenced in a study of blood T cell repertoires in COVID-19. Sequencing was performed with immunoSEQ multiplex PCR; in TCRdb, only in-frame clones are kept and a portion is missing. Of fewer than 300,000 clones in the sample, 70% to 90% were seen once. Sequencing was carried out using peripheral blood. The receptors come from a human donor with COVID-19, enrolled during active disease. The donor label of this sample is uncertain.

The rearrangement uses TRBV15 and TRBJ2-3, with 7 bases matching TRBD2. CDR1 is LNHNV and CDR2 is YYDKDF in the germline V gene (reference sequence). Germline trimming cut 7 bases from V and 2 bases from J; bases unmatched to any gene: 9. CDR3 length equals 15 residues. CDR3 DNA sequence: TGTGCCACCACGGCTTACGGGGGGAACACAGATACGCAGTATTTT. Its protein is CATTAYGGNTDTQYF.

The V gene is TRBV18, the J gene TRBJ2-7; TRBD1 is a possible D gene (7 bases). Germline assignment: CDR1 KGHSH and CDR2 LQKENI. This CDR3 has 15 residues. V lost 1 base, J lost 6 bases, and 16 bases lay in between. CDR3 sequence: CASSPRSGGGGEQYF. CDR3 DNA sequence: TGTGCCAGCTCACCACGGTCAGGAGGGGGCGGCGAGCAGTACTTC.

This clone occurred once. This chain uses TRBV7-9 with TRBJ2-3; TRBD2 is a possible D gene (6 bases). Trimming shortened V by 5 bases and J by 7 bases, and 10 bases separated the two germline ends. This CDR3 is 12 amino acids long. The germline V gene has CDR1 SEHNR and CDR2 FQNEAQ (reference sequence). The CDR3 coding sequence is TGTGCCAGCAGCGGGAGGCGGAATACGCAGTATTTT. Its translation: CASSGRRNTQYF.

J is TRBJ1-2 and V is TRBV9; TRBD1 matches at 11 bases. Looked up from germline, CDR1 is SGDLS and CDR2 is YYNGEE. J was trimmed by 9 bases and V by 0 bases; bases with no gene match: 4. The CDR3 runs to 14 residues. DNA for the CDR3: TGTGCCAGCAGCGTAGTTGGACAGGGGGCGAGCTACACCTTC. Translating gives CASSVVGQGASYTF.

This chain links TRBV14 with TRBJ1-4; tentative D call: TRBD1 (6 bases). The CDR3 has 15 amino acids. Germline lookup yields CDR1 SGHDN and CDR2 FVKESK. Trimming removed 3 bases from V and 5 bases from J, with 13 bases in between. CDR3 amino acids: CASSQDRRINEKLFF. CDR3 bases: TGTGCCAGCAGCCAGGACAGAAGGATCAATGAAAAACTGTTTTTT.

The V gene is TRBV13, the J gene TRBJ2-7; TRBD2 matches at 11 bases. The CDR3 has 15 residues. Germline CDR1 PRHDT, CDR2 FYEKMQ (reference sequence). V lost 2 bases, J lost 2 bases, and 2 bases stayed unmatched. The DNA of the CDR3 is TGTGCCAGCAGCTTAACGACTAGCGGGACCTACGAGCAGTACTTC. This encodes CASSLTTSGTYEQYF.

The V and J genes are TRBV11-3 and TRBJ2-7; 8 nucleotides align to TRBD1. Germline values: CDR1 SGHNT, CDR2 YENEEA. The CDR3 consists of 14 residues. V lost 5 bases to trimming and J lost 4 bases; unmatched junction nucleotides: 7. Written as DNA, the CDR3 is TGTGCCAGCAGCGATGGACAGGGTTCGTACGAGCAGTACTTC. Translated, it gives CASSDGQGSYEQYF.

The genes are TRBV7-2 and TRBJ2-7, with 7 bases fitting TRBD2. V was pared by 3 bases and J by 3 bases, with 5 bases of the junction left unmatched. The CDR3 spans 14 residues. In germline, CDR1 is SGHTA, CDR2 FQGNSA. The CDR3 reads CASSFRSGVYEQYF. Here the CDR3 DNA reads TGTGCCAGCAGCTTCCGCAGCGGGGTCTACGAGCAGTACTTC.

V and J are TRBV5-6 and TRBJ1-1; 10 nucleotides agree with TRBD1. The CDR3 covers 15 residues. V was pared by 0 bases and J by 2 bases, with 1 base of the junction left unmatched. Looked up from germline, CDR1 is SGHDT and CDR2 is YYEEEE. The chain's CDR3 is CASSLGDRGNTEAFF. DNA for the CDR3: TGTGCCAGCAGCTTGGGGGACAGGGGAAACACTGAAGCTTTCTTT.

This clone was found once. The chain joins TRBV19 to TRBJ1-5, with D perhaps matching TRBD1 (5 bases). V lost 3 bases and J 4 bases, leaving 13 bases between the germline ends. The CDR3 contains 15 residues. CDR1 and CDR2 (germline): LNHDA, SQIVND (reference sequence). The DNA of the CDR3 is TGTGCCAGTAGTATGTTTCAGGGTTATAATCAGCCCCAGCATTTT. Translated, it gives CASSMFQGYNQPQHF.